This is a list of T cell receptor beta chains from one sample in a study of human T cells and chemical hapten exposure. In TCRdb, the RACE reads were re-called with MiXCR into one record per CDR3 protein. The table lists about 160,000 distinct CDR3 sequences, about 30% of them singletons. Sequencing was performed on whole blood, taken in connection with sensitization to the hapten diphenylcyclopropenone (DPC). The receptors derive from a woman aged 18-29 years with alopecia areata. Some clones in this sample may be carry-over from other donors' samples. CDR3s include the opening cysteine and the closing phenylalanine or tryptophan. The order of the fields is J gene, clone size, D gene, V gene, CDR3 DNA, CDR3 protein. D genes are given only for firm matches. Only some rows state a clone size, as once, few, many or a class for expanded clones.

J gene: TRBJ2-2
clone size: NA
D gene: TRBD2
V gene: TRBV4-3
CDR3 DNA: TGCGCCAGCAGCCAAGATCCGAGCGGGAGAGGAACCGGGGAGCTGTTTTTT
CDR3 protein: CASSQDPSGRGTGELFF

J gene: TRBJ2-2
clone size: few
D gene: NA
V gene: TRBV6-2/TRBV6-3
CDR3 DNA: TGTGCCAGCAGTTTAAGACTGGCCGGGGAGCTGTTTTTT
CDR3 protein: CASSLRLAGELFF

J gene: TRBJ1-3
clone size: NA
D gene: NA
V gene: TRBV6-6
CDR3 DNA: TGTGCCAGCCTGGGTTCTGGAAACACCATATATTTT
CDR3 protein: CASLGSGNTIYF

J gene: TRBJ2-7
clone size: NA
D gene: TRBD2
V gene: TRBV3-1
CDR3 DNA: TGTGCCAGCAGCCCCCCAATCGCGGGGGGCGTCTACGAGCAGTACTTC
CDR3 protein: CASSPPIAGGVYEQYF

J gene: TRBJ2-2
clone size: few
D gene: NA
V gene: TRBV12-3/TRBV12-4
CDR3 DNA: TGTGCCAGCAGTTTGGGGGATGTGGGAGACACCGGGGAGCTGTTTTTT
CDR3 protein: CASSLGDVGDTGELFF

J gene: TRBJ1-5
clone size: NA
D gene: TRBD1
V gene: TRBV7-8
CDR3 DNA: TGTGCCAGCAGCTTAGGCTACAGGGGGAATCAGCCCCAGCATTTT
CDR3 protein: CASSLGYRGNQPQHF

J gene: TRBJ1-1
clone size: NA
D gene: TRBD1
V gene: TRBV27
CDR3 DNA: TGTGCCAGCAGTATCACAGGGGGGGACACTGAAGCTTTCTTT
CDR3 protein: CASSITGGDTEAFF

J gene: TRBJ2-2
clone size: few
D gene: NA
V gene: TRBV29-1
CDR3 DNA: TGCAGCGTTCCCGCGGGTCCAGCGGGCGCCGGGGAGCTGTTTTTT
CDR3 protein: CSVPAGPAGAGELFF

J gene: TRBJ2-3
clone size: few
D gene: NA
V gene: TRBV7-9
CDR3 DNA: TGTGCCAGCAGCCACCCGGGAAAAGTCCCGTATTTT
CDR3 protein: CASSHPGKVPYF

J gene: TRBJ2-1
clone size: few
D gene: TRBD2
V gene: TRBV9
CDR3 DNA: TGTGCCAGCAGCCTAAGAACTAGCGAGTACAATGAGCAGTTCTTC
CDR3 protein: CASSLRTSEYNEQFF

J gene: TRBJ1-1
clone size: few
D gene: NA
V gene: TRBV9
CDR3 DNA: TGTGCCAGCAGCGTATCAGGGACTACTGAAGCTTTCTTT
CDR3 protein: CASSVSGTTEAFF

J gene: TRBJ2-1
clone size: NA
D gene: NA
V gene: TRBV20-1
CDR3 DNA: TGCAGTGCTAGAGATTTCCGGGGTAGCTCCTACAATGAGCAGTTCTTC
CDR3 protein: CSARDFRGSSYNEQFF

J gene: TRBJ2-7
clone size: NA
D gene: NA
V gene: TRBV3-1
CDR3 DNA: TGTGCCAGCAGCCAAACAGGGACAGAGCAGTACTTC
CDR3 protein: CASSQTGTEQYF

J gene: TRBJ1-5
clone size: NA
D gene: NA
V gene: TRBV11-2
CDR3 DNA: TGTGCCAGCAGTTCTAGCCCGGAAAGCAATCAGCCCCAGCATTTT
CDR3 protein: CASSSSPESNQPQHF

J gene: TRBJ1-1
clone size: NA
D gene: NA
V gene: TRBV5-6
CDR3 DNA: TGTGCTAAAGGGATGAACACTGAAGCTTTCTTT
CDR3 protein: CAKGMNTEAFF

J gene: TRBJ2-4
clone size: NA
D gene: TRBD1
V gene: TRBV9
CDR3 DNA: TGTGCCAGCAGCGAGGGGACAGGGGGCCTTCAGTACTTC
CDR3 protein: CASSEGTGGLQYF

J gene: TRBJ2-5
clone size: NA
D gene: TRBD1
V gene: TRBV4-1
CDR3 DNA: TGCGCCAGCAGCTACTTCGCGCCAGGGGGCCCGGGAGAGACCCAGTACTTC
CDR3 protein: CASSYFAPGGPGETQYF

J gene: TRBJ1-1
clone size: NA
D gene: NA
V gene: TRBV7-3
CDR3 DNA: TGTGCCAGCAGCTTTTCTGGAGGGAGGCGCACTGAAGCTTTCTTT
CDR3 protein: CASSFSGGRRTEAFF

J gene: TRBJ2-3
clone size: NA
D gene: NA
V gene: TRBV9
CDR3 DNA: TGTGCCAGCAGCGTAGAGGGGAGTGCGGATACGCAGTATTTT
CDR3 protein: CASSVEGSADTQYF